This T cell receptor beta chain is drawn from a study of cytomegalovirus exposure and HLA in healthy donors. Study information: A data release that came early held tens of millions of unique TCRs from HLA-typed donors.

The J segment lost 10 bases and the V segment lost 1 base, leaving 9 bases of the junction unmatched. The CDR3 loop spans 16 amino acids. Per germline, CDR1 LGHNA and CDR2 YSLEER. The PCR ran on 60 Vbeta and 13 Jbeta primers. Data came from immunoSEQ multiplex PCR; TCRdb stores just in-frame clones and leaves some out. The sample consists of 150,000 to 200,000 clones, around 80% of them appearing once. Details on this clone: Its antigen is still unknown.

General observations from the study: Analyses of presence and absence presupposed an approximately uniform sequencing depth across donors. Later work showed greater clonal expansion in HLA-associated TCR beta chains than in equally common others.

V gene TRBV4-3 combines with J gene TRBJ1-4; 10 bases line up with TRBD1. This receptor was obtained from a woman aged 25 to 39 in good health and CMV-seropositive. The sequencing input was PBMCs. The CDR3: CASSQGFRDRGAKLFF. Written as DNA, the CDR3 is TGCGCCAGCAGCCAAGGATTCCGGGACAGGGGCGCAAAACTGTTTTTT.